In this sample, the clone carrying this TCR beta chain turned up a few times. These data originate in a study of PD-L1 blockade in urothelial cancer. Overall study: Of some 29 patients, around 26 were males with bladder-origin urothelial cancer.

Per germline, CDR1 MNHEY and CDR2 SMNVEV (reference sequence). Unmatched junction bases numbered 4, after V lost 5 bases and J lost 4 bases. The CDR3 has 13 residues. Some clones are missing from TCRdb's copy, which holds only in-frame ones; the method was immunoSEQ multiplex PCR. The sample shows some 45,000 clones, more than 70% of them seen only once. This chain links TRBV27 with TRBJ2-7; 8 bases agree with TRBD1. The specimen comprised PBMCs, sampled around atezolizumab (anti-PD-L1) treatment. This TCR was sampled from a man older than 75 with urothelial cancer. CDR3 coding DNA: TGTGCCAGCAGTGTACGACAGGGGTACGAGCAGTACTTC. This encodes CASSVRQGYEQYF.